The subject of this entry is one T cell receptor beta chain. Its matching antigen is unknown. The V gene's germline CDR1 is DFQATT and CDR2 SNEGSKA (reference sequence). V was clipped by 5 bases and J by 6 bases; unmatched bases: 5. The CDR3 totals 14 residues. Each individual donor underwent a draw of 8.5 to 10 milliliters of peripheral blood. The study isolated at least 7 million PBMCs from each sample. The data are from a study of blood T cells in healthy people across ages. Whole-study results and caveats: Older age went with lower TCR beta diversity per million T cells, in a roughly linear way.

Together with a sample-barcoded 5' primer, a J-beta primer mix was included in a second PCR lasting roughly 7 to 11 cycles. Carrying 12 random nucleotides, a template-switch adaptor labeled each individual cDNA molecule. MiXCR, run by TCRdb on the 5' RACE reads, gives a single entry per CDR3 protein. The table has some 1.4 million distinct CDR3 sequences, approximately 42% seen once. The sample comprised blood. V usage is TRBV20-1 and J usage is TRBJ2-2, with 11 nucleotides matching TRBD2. The source of this sequence is a woman between 18 and 29 years old in good health. The CDR3 region is CSAFTSGSAGELFF. In nucleotides, the CDR3 is TGCAGTGCTTTCACTAGCGGGAGTGCCGGGGAGCTGTTTTTT.